This TCR beta chain comes out of a study of lymphopenia after photon versus proton radiotherapy. The study, taken as a whole, reports: Survival link was tested only in deceased patients; proton benefit remains a possibility. After lymphocyte nadir, photon-treated repertoires showed oligoclonal expansion, especially CD8+ Temra. Under photons, naive T cells and diversity fell while effector/memory populations rose. A bigger post-nadir fall in TCR diversity correlated inversely with survival time in deceased patients.

This clone occurred once. Its antigen is not identified. The repertoire was sequenced with immunoSEQ multiplex PCR; TCRdb's copy has only in-frame clones and lacks some. Counted here are under 80,000 clones, approximately 86% occurring once; the ten biggest clones make up around 2.1%. The CDR3 has 12 residues. V lost 2 bases to trimming and J lost 9 bases, with 10 bases between them. The sequencing used peripheral blood, collected from a patient treated with photon-based radiotherapy. This receptor was taken from a man between 35 and 55 years old with gastric cancer. The chain recombines TRBV5-3 with TRBJ2-3; tentatively, D is TRBD2 (5 bases). TRBV5-3 is treated as an ORF (open reading frame) with a function not yet certain. The DNA of the CDR3 is TGTGCCAGAAGCTTAACTAGGGAAACGCAGTATTTT. This encodes CARSLTRETQYF.